One sample yielded the 20 T cell receptor beta chains listed below, sequenced in a study of shared clonotypes between healthy human individuals. Sequencing used immunoSEQ multiplex PCR; TCRdb keeps in-frame clones, though not all of them. The sample yields fewer than 650,000 clones, roughly four fifths seen once. Sequencing was performed on PBMCs. The receptors come from a woman between 35 and 50 years old in good health. Some clones in this sample may be carry-over from other donors' samples.

The chain combines TRBV11-2 with TRBJ2-1, with TRBD1 as a possible D gene (6 bases). The CDR3 runs to 16 residues. V was cut by 5 bases and J by 2 bases, with 16 bases left in between. In germline, CDR1 is SGHAT, CDR2 FQNNGV. CDR3 sequence (DNA): TGTGCCAGCAGCCCCGGCGACAGGCGAGCCTACAATGAGCAGTTCTTC. This sequence encodes CASSPGDRRAYNEQFF.

The chain is built from TRBV7-9 and TRBJ2-7; no clear D. The CDR3 is 11 residues long. V dropped 4 bases and J dropped 4 bases, with 5 bases sitting between them. Germline V gene data show CDR1 as SEHNR and CDR2 as FQNEAQ (reference sequence). The CDR3 DNA reads as TGTGCCAGCAGCTCCGAGTACGAGCAGTACTTC. Translating gives CASSSEYEQYF. Full variable domain (missing parts from reference TRBV7-9 and TRBJ2-7): DTGVSQNPRHKITKRGQNVTFRCDPISEHNRLYWYRQTLGQGPEFLTYFQNEAQLEKSRLLSDRFSAERPKGSFSTLEIQRTEQGDSAMYLCASSSEYEQYFGPGTRLTVT.

This clone showed up just once. CDR3 loop: CASRSLVRTDTQYF. The CDR3 DNA reads TGTGCCAGCAGAAGTCTCGTCCGCACAGATACGCAGTATTTT. This chain joins TRBV27 and TRBJ2-3; D not certain. V was cut by 6 bases and J by 1 base, with 11 bases left in between. The CDR3 loop spans 14 amino acids. Germline V gives CDR1 MNHEY, CDR2 SMNVEV (reference sequence).

The chain couples TRBV11-3 to TRBJ1-3, with D unresolved. V lost 2 bases to trimming and J lost 0 bases, with 8 bases between them. The V gene's germline CDR1 is SGHNT and CDR2 YENEEA. This CDR3 is 15 amino acids long. CDR3 in DNA: TGTGCCAGCAGCTTATATTCCGGCTCTGGAAACACCATATATTTT. Translation: CASSLYSGSGNTIYF.

The rearrangement links TRBV5-1 to TRBJ1-1; D is ambiguous. Per the germline V gene, CDR1 is SGHRS and CDR2 is YFSETQ. The CDR3 has 14 amino acids. V was trimmed by 0 bases and J by 4 bases, leaving 10 bases between them. As DNA, the CDR3 is TGCGCCAGCAGCTTGGAACATTCTACCACTGAAGCTTTCTTT. Encoded protein: CASSLEHSTTEAFF.

CDR3 nucleotide sequence: TGTGCCAGCAGTGAATTCGAAGGGGGCAGGGGCCTCGATGGCTACACCTTC. This translates into CASSEFEGGRGLDGYTF. The rearrangement joins TRBV2 to TRBJ1-2; 7 nucleotides align to TRBD1. The ends lost 2 bases at V and 6 bases at J; junction bases unmatched: 15. CDR3 length equals 17 residues. Germline CDR1 SNHLY, CDR2 FYNNEI.

In its sample, this clone was seen once. This sample also contains other DNA sequences that code for the same CDR3. The chain carries TRBV5-6 and TRBJ2-5; D is uncertain. The CDR3 length is 13 residues. V gave up 1 base and J gave up 2 bases, with 6 bases separating them. Germline V CDR1 and CDR2: SGHDT, YYEEEE. The chain's CDR3 is CASSLLEQETQYF. In nucleotides, the CDR3 is TGTGCCAGCAGCTTGTTGGAGCAAGAGACCCAGTACTTC.

This sequence joins TRBV30 and TRBJ2-5, with unresolved D. The CDR3 sequence is 14 residues long. The germline V gene encodes CDR1 GTSNPN and CDR2 SVGIG (reference sequence). Trimming shortened V by 2 bases and J by 0 bases, and 10 bases separated the two germline ends. CDR3 sequence (DNA): TGTGCCTGGAGTAACATTTTTAACCAAGAGACCCAGTACTTC. Its translation is CAWSNIFNQETQYF.

The CDR3 sequence: CAWSDKLYGYTF. CDR3 DNA sequence: TGTGCCTGGAGTGACAAACTATATGGCTACACCTTC. The rearrangement joins TRBV30 to TRBJ1-2; D ambiguous. This CDR3 has 12 amino acids. Trimming took off 1 base at V and 5 bases at J, with 8 bases between the two ends. Germline V CDR1 and CDR2: GTSNPN, SVGIG (reference sequence).

The rearrangement uses TRBV5-1 and TRBJ1-2; weak D call: TRBD1 (5 bases). The CDR3 runs 14 residues. Germline V gene sequence: CDR1 SGHRS, CDR2 YFSETQ. Trimming cost V 4 bases and J 2 bases, with 12 bases left between them. The chain's CDR3 is CASSPATENYGYTF. The CDR3 coding sequence is TGCGCCAGCAGCCCCGCGACAGAAAACTATGGCTACACCTTC. Together with reference TRBV5-1 and TRBJ1-2, the CDR3 gives the full variable domain: KAGVTQTPRYLIKTRGQQVTLSCSPISGHRSVSWYQQTPGQGLQFLFEYFSETQRNKGNFPGRFSGRQFSNSRSEMNVSTLELGDSALYLCASSPATENYGYTFGSGTRLTVV.

This clone came up a few times. The rearrangement uses TRBV4-1 and TRBJ2-1; 11 bases align to TRBD2. J gave up 8 bases and V 4 bases, and 10 bases lay outside the gene matches. In germline, CDR1 is MGHRA, CDR2 YSYEKL. CDR3 length equals 16 residues. In DNA, the CDR3 is TGCGCCAGCAGCCTCGTAGCGGGAGGGTCTATCGATGAGCAGTTCTTC. Its protein product is CASSLVAGGSIDEQFF.

The chain is built from TRBV27 and TRBJ2-7; no firm D call. V lost 5 bases to trimming and J lost 6 bases, with 17 bases between them. CDR1 and CDR2 (germline): MNHEY, SMNVEV (reference sequence). The CDR3 totals 14 residues. This CDR3 is CASSPLSSSFEQYF. In DNA, the CDR3 is TGTGCCAGCAGTCCCTTAAGCAGTTCTTTCGAGCAGTACTTC.

The chain carries TRBV7-9 and TRBJ2-7; 10 bases align to TRBD2. The CDR3 loop spans 15 amino acids. Germline CDR1 SEHNR, CDR2 FQNEAQ (reference sequence). V shed 7 bases and J 3 bases; nucleotides not matched to a gene: 9. The chain's CDR3 is CASTSSGRAVYEQYF. CDR3 DNA sequence: TGTGCCAGCACCTCAAGCGGGAGGGCCGTCTACGAGCAGTACTTC.

V usage is TRBV11-2 and J usage is TRBJ2-2, with TRBD2 matching 8 bases. The CDR3 sequence is 16 residues long. V was pared by 5 bases and J by 3 bases, with 8 bases of the junction left unmatched. Germline V gene data show CDR1 as SGHAT and CDR2 as FQNNGV. The CDR3 loop is CASSHWGLGYTGELFF. The CDR3 coding sequence is TGTGCCAGCAGCCACTGGGGACTAGGGTACACCGGGGAGCTGTTTTTT.

The chain joins TRBV5-1 to TRBJ2-2; D ambiguous. Trimming pared 4 bases from V and 4 bases from J, leaving 8 bases between. Germline-derived CDR1 and CDR2 are SGHRS and YFSETQ. CDR3 length: 13 residues. CDR3 amino acids: CASSLPTTGELFF. The CDR3 DNA reads TGCGCCAGCAGCCTACCTACCACCGGGGAGCTGTTTTTT.

The sample holds a few counts of this clone. The CDR3 nucleotides read TGTGCCAGCAGCTTGGAAACGGGCTCCTACAATGAGCAGTTCTTC. Its protein product is CASSLETGSYNEQFF. This chain uses TRBV5-4 with TRBJ2-1; D not resolved. Germline V gene data show CDR1 as SGHNT and CDR2 as YYREEE (reference sequence). CDR3 length equals 15 residues. Trimming shortened V by 0 bases and J by 0 bases, and 7 bases separated the two germline ends. Full variable domain (missing parts from reference TRBV5-4 and TRBJ2-1): ETGVTQSPTHLIKTRGQQVTLRCSSQSGHNTVSWYQQALGQGPQFIFQYYREEENGRGNFPPRFSGLQFPNYSSELNVNALELDDSALYLCASSLETGSYNEQFFGPGTRLTVL.

The CDR3 DNA follows: TGTGCCAGCAGTCCGGGAGCCAGGGCCTACAATGAGCAGTTCTTC. Residues: CASSPGARAYNEQFF. The gene calls are TRBV6-5 and TRBJ2-1; possibly TRBD2 for D (6 bases). This CDR3 is built from 15 residues. Germline CDR1 MNHEY, CDR2 SVGAGI. V lost 5 bases and J lost 2, with 13 bases in between.

This clone showed up many times. The rearrangement uses TRBV11-2 and TRBJ1-3; 8 bases agree with TRBD1. CDR3 size: 16 residues. Germline lookup yields CDR1 SGHAT and CDR2 FQNNGV. V gave up 5 bases and J gave up 0 bases; unmatched junction bases: 6. In DNA, the CDR3 is TGTGCCAGCAGCCGGGACAGGCCGGGCTCTGGAAACACCATATATTTT. Translation gives CASSRDRPGSGNTIYF.

J is TRBJ1-3 and V is TRBV7-9; 10 positions agree with TRBD1. Germline assignment: CDR1 SEHNR and CDR2 FQNEAQ (reference sequence). The CDR3 spans 14 residues. The V and J ends lost 3 bases and 5 bases, in that order; junction bases with no gene match: 1. CDR3 in amino acids: CASSFDRGRNTIYF. CDR3 coding DNA: TGTGCCAGCAGCTTTGACAGGGGGCGAAACACCATATATTTT.

The CDR3 region has the DNA TGTGCCAGCAGCTTAGGTCGCGGGAGGGGCTCTGGGGCCAACGTCCTGACTTTC. As protein: CASSLGRGRGSGANVLTF. The V call is TRBV7-2, the J call TRBJ2-6, with 9 positions matching TRBD2. The length of the CDR3 is 18 residues. The germline V gene has CDR1 SGHTA and CDR2 FQGNSA. V was clipped by 1 base and J by 0 bases; unmatched bases: 4.